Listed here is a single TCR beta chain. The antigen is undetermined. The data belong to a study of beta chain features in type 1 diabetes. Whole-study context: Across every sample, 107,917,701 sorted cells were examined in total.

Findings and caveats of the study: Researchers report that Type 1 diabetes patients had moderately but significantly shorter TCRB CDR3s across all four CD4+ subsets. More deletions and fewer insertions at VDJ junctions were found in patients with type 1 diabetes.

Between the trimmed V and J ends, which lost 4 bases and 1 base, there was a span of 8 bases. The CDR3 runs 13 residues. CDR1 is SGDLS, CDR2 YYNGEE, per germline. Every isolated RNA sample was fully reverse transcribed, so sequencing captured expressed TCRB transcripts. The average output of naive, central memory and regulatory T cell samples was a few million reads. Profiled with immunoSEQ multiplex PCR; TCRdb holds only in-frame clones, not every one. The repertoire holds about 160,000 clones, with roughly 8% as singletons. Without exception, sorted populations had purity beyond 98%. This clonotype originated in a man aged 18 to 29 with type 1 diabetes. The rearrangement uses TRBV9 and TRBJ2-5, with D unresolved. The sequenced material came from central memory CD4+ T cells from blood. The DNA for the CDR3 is TGTGCCAGCAGCTCTGGGCCCCAAGAGACCCAGTACTTC. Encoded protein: CASSSGPQETQYF.